The clone carrying this T cell receptor (beta chain) was observed a single time. This specimen comes from a study of shared clonotypes between healthy human individuals. Study processing details: ImmunoSEQ supplied junction-only sequences lacking quality scores, so filtering was different. Clones were sequenced by immunoSEQ multiplex PCR, and TCRdb holds only the in-frame ones, with some missing. Clonal size and the V and J genes are those of that table, whereas D and trimming came from the DNA. The sample holds some 2,100,000 clones, 95% seen once. None of the donors, who were healthy HIV-negative adults, had recently had acute infections or vaccinations. The donor cohort consisted entirely of Caucasian adults residing in Nashville, Tennessee. Memory CD4+ cells were the fraction left after CD45RA+ naive selection. With V trimmed by 5 bases and J by 4 bases, 7 bases remained unmatched. Germline loops: CDR1 LNHNV, CDR2 YYDKDF (reference sequence). The CDR3 runs to 15 residues.

The receptor was isolated from a young man in good health. The chain couples TRBV15 to TRBJ2-5, with TRBD2 matching over 10 bases. The sequenced sample consisted of naive CD4+ T cells sorted from blood. Subset in this sample: CD45RA+ positively selected. CDR3 amino acids: CATSRGTSDTETQYF. The DNA of the CDR3 is TGTGCCACCAGCCGTGGGACTAGCGACACAGAGACCCAGTACTTC.